This TCR beta chain was retrieved from a study of cytomegalovirus exposure and HLA in healthy donors. This CDR3 comprises 14 residues. Trimming shortened V by 4 bases and J by 1 base, and 10 bases separated the two germline ends. Germline V gene lookup returns CDR1 SEHNR and CDR2 FQNEAQ (reference sequence). This clone showed up just once. No antigen is known for it. Study conclusions and caveats: Confirmation was obtained in vitro that three CMV-associated chains are specific for CMV antigens. Subsequent analysis of the approximately 130 validation repertoires found a tendency for first-cohort TCR clusters to co-occur. There were some public TCRs occurring in many donors, but most TCR sequences were rare.

This table comes from immunoSEQ multiplex PCR, and its TCRdb copy is limited to in-frame clones, with some not included. The sample consists of fewer than 200,000 clones, roughly 90% of them appearing once. The clonotype comes from a man between 18 and 29 years old in good health and CMV-seropositive. Sequenced material: PBMCs. The J gene is TRBJ1-2, the V gene TRBV7-9, with D unclear. The CDR3 coding sequence is TGTGCCAGCAGCTCCAGCGGAGTTAACTATGGCTACACCTTC. This gives the protein CASSSSGVNYGYTF. The variable domain in full, completed from reference TRBV7-9 and TRBJ1-2, reads DTGVSQNPRHKITKRGQNVTFRCDPISEHNRLYWYRQTLGQGPEFLTYFQNEAQLEKSRLLSDRFSAERPKGSFSTLEIQRTEQGDSAMYLCASSSSGVNYGYTFGSGTRLTVV.